Below, one T cell receptor (beta chain) is given with its context. The specificity of this receptor is unknown. No per-base quality is available; no much larger clone lies one base away. This specimen comes from a study of human T cells and chemical hapten exposure (dated by TCRdb to the early 2020s). Looking at the study overall: For sensitization, 2% DPC in acetone was applied to an approximately 2 cm by approximately 2 cm area of upper inner arm skin. Blood samples were taken from patients before sensitization (week 0) and at 2, 6 and about 24 weeks after DPC sensitization. For TCR sequencing, blood came from 25 to 35 alopecia patients at anywhere from one to four time points (pre-sensitization, 2, 6 and 24 weeks). Alopecia areata with under or over 50% scalp involvement, alopecia totalis and alopecia universalis were represented in the patient cohort, which was mostly female. Patch testing was done on the upper back using Finn chambers containing 0.01% DPC, and results were scored after 6 days according to International Contact Dermatitis Research Group standards. Patients additionally received weekly therapeutic DPC doses to the scalp throughout the approximately 24-week study period. Libraries were pooled for sequencing, and variation in per-sample TCR yields was attributed mainly to small differences in library volumes within the pool. Peripheral blood TCR repertoire changes were tracked in vivo in alopecia patients during primary and secondary sensitization to the hapten diphenylcyclopropenone (DPC).

Preparation of the library involved RACE. Sequenced on a NextSeq 500. Library preparation attached unique molecular identifiers to individual cDNA molecules for quantitative, reproducible TCR counting. Both TCR alpha and TCR beta chains were sequenced from each blood RNA sample. Per the original workflow: Samples had a median of around 92,000 TCRs, with a range from roughly 23,224 to 700,000. The Decombinator software suite was used to annotate the V, J and CDR3 of the TCR reads. For the PS versus PT1 abundance plots, all samples were subsampled to the same number of TCRs (28,000). TCRs were defined as expanded if absent before sensitization and observed at least eight times at the 2-week time point. TCRdb applied fastp at Q25 and MiXCR to the public reads, then kept only in-frame beta chains. Rows with a matching CDR3 protein are joined into one entry that keeps the most common DNA and genes. These V and J calls are TCRdb output, not the study's own analysis. This sample comprises approximately 74,000 distinct CDR3 sequences, more than 30% of them detected only once. Clones ranked in the top ten supply roughly 10% of the sample.

Read against the paper, the sample's time point label means: patch test 1, 2 weeks after DPC sensitization. Read against the paper, the sample's treatment or condition label means: therapeutic diphenylcyclopropenone sensitization with weekly scalp DPC. At each patch-test visit, blood was drawn before the patch test was applied. Eligible patients were aged 18 to 70, diagnosed with alopecia, deemed suitable for DPC therapy, and excluded if pregnant. Unfractionated whole blood was collected in Tempus Blood RNA tubes, and total RNA was extracted from that blood. Study-level results and caveats: DPC sensitization did not change how many TCRs were above 1 in 1000 frequency, and no evidence was found of alterations in global repertoire structure. The number of PT1 expanded TCRs positively correlated with patch test score, significant at thresholds 8, 16 and 32 but not 4. Repeated subsampling changed both the strength of the expansion versus patch-test correlation and the threshold at which the correlation became significant. Compared with pre-sensitization or healthy control sets, expanded TCRs formed significantly more large CDR3 similarity clusters, which is consistent with antigen-driven responses. Because every patient had alopecia, a presumed autoimmune disease, the patients' immune response might differ from that of healthy individuals.

CDR3 length: 14 amino acids, cysteine to phenylalanine. Here the CDR3 DNA is all that survives: 42 bases in frame from base 1. V is pared back by 5 bases and J by 2 bases, with 13 bases lying between the germline termini. The germline V gene sets CDR1 to SGHVS and CDR2 to FNYEAQ. This TCR was recovered from a man aged 40-49 years with alopecia areata. Some clones in this sample may be carry-over from other donors' samples. Recombination connected TRBV7-6 to TRBJ2-7; the best D guess is TRBD2, with 5 bases matching. Sequencing was performed on whole blood, taken in connection with sensitization to the hapten diphenylcyclopropenone (DPC). The CDR3 reads CASSLEEAAYEQYF. In nucleotide form, the sequence is TGTGCCAGCAGCCTCGAGGAGGCCGCCTACGAGCAGTACTTC.